One and the same sample provided the 27 T cell receptor beta chains below, sequenced in a study of OX40 agonist ivuxolimab in advanced cancers. The method was immunoSEQ multiplex PCR; TCRdb's version includes in-frame clones alone and lacks a portion of them. The table lists under 85,000 clones, approximately 86% of them singletons. Sequenced here: CD4+ or CD8+ T cells sorted from blood, sampled in a trial of the OX40 agonist ivuxolimab. Receptor source: an adult with an advanced solid tumor such as melanoma, head and neck, liver or kidney cancer.

This sequence joins TRBV4-2 and TRBJ1-5; 9 bases are a match to TRBD1. Trimming removed 4 bases from V and 6 bases from J; junction bases left unmatched: 4. This CDR3 spans 14 amino acids. Germline V gene sequence: CDR1 LGHNA, CDR2 YNFKEQ. The CDR3 reads CASSRGTGLQPQHF. In DNA form, the CDR3 reads TGTGCCAGCAGCCGAGGGACAGGGCTTCAGCCCCAGCATTTT.

This chain uses TRBV11-2 with TRBJ2-5; 11 bases are shared with TRBD2. V lost 3 bases to trimming and J lost 4 bases; unmatched junction nucleotides: 4. Germline CDR1 SGHAT, CDR2 FQNNGV. The CDR3 has 15 residues. The CDR3 protein is CASSFLAGGRETQYF. CDR3 bases: TGTGCCAGCAGCTTTCTAGCGGGAGGTCGAGAGACCCAGTACTTC.

V gene TRBV7-3 combines with J gene TRBJ2-2; TRBD2 matches 9 bases. The CDR3 extends over 16 amino acids. With 4 bases clipped from V and 6 bases from J, the junction kept 9 bases outside the gene matches. Germline V gene sequence: CDR1 SGHTA, CDR2 FQGTGA. The CDR3 DNA is TGTGCCAGCAGCTCGGCGGGAGGGCCTTCTGCCGGGGAGCTGTTTTTT. This encodes CASSSAGGPSAGELFF.

This clone was recorded once. V is TRBV7-9 and J is TRBJ1-1, with D maybe TRBD1 (5 bases). Germline CDR1 reads SEHNR; CDR2 reads FQNEAQ (reference sequence). V lost 5 bases to trimming and J lost 10 bases, with 20 bases between them. The CDR3 extends over 14 amino acids. The CDR3 is CASSPPSGLSSAFF. In DNA form, the CDR3 reads TGTGCCAGCAGCCCCCCGTCAGGGTTGAGCTCAGCTTTCTTT.

This rearrangement joins TRBV27 to TRBJ1-5; D unresolved. This CDR3 spans 13 amino acids. Germline V gene lookup returns CDR1 MNHEY and CDR2 SMNVEV (reference sequence). With 4 bases removed from V and 7 bases from J, the gap between germline ends came to 11 bases. CDR3 amino acids: CASSWTRGQPQHF. The CDR3 bases are TGTGCCAGCAGTTGGACTCGTGGCCAGCCCCAGCATTTT.

The chain joins TRBV5-1 to TRBJ2-1; TRBD1 might be the D (5 bases). Germline-derived CDR1 and CDR2 are SGHRS and YFSETQ. The ends were cut back, 1 base at V and 6 bases at J, with 11 bases in the middle. This CDR3 has 14 residues. The CDR3 DNA sequence: TGCGCCAGCAGCTTGTCCAGGGTCGTCAATGAGCAGTTCTTC. This gives the protein CASSLSRVVNEQFF.

The CDR3 protein is CASSFGRGGLRFSYEQYF. In nucleotides, the CDR3 is TGTGCCAGCAGTTTCGGTCGAGGTGGGTTACGATTCTCCTACGAGCAGTACTTC. The genes are TRBV28 and TRBJ2-7, with unresolved D. Trimming took 3 bases from V and 0 from J, leaving 21 bases between them. Per the germline V gene, CDR1 is MDHEN and CDR2 is SYDVKM. The CDR3 runs 18 residues. Combining the CDR3 with reference TRBV28 and TRBJ2-7 gives the whole variable domain DVKVTQSSRYLVKRTGEKVFLECVQDMDHENMFWYRQDPGLGLRLIYFSYDVKMKEKGDIPEGYSVSREKKERFSLILESASTNQTSMYLCASSFGRGGLRFSYEQYFGPGTRLTVT.

The chain employs TRBV28 and TRBJ2-7, with TRBD1 as a possible D gene (6 bases). Germline CDR1 MDHEN, CDR2 SYDVKM. The CDR3 consists of 13 residues. The germline V and J ends were trimmed by 7 bases and 2 bases, with 12 bases remaining between them. The CDR3 bases are TGTGCCAGCACCTCCAGGGGCCCCTACGAGCAGTACTTC. Translated: CASTSRGPYEQYF.

This chain connects TRBV7-2 to TRBJ1-5; no firm D call. The germline V gene has CDR1 SGHTA and CDR2 FQGNSA. The CDR3 consists of 15 residues. V was pared by 1 base and J by 0 bases, with 7 bases between. In DNA form, the CDR3 reads TGTGCCAGCAGCTTAGGGCACCATAGCAATCAGCCCCAGCATTTT. This gives the protein CASSLGHHSNQPQHF.

V usage is TRBV7-2 and J usage is TRBJ2-2, with 8 bases that match TRBD1. CDR1 is SGHTA, CDR2 FQGNSA, per germline. V dropped 1 base and J dropped 5; count of bases not matched to a gene: 3. This CDR3 region has 15 residues. The CDR3 DNA is TGTGCCAGCAGCTTAGGACAGGGGCGGACCGGGGAGCTGTTTTTT. It translates to CASSLGQGRTGELFF. The full variable domain, rest sourced from reference TRBV7-2 and TRBJ2-2, is GAGVSQSPSNKVTEKGKDVELRCDPISGHTALYWYRQSLGQGLEFLIYFQGNSAPDKSGLPSDRFSAERTGGSVSTLTIQRTQQEDSAVYLCASSLGQGRTGELFFGEGSRLTVL.

This sequence joins TRBV28 and TRBJ2-1; possibly TRBD2 for D (6 bases). V dropped 8 bases and J dropped 5 bases, with 10 bases sitting between them. Looked up from germline, CDR1 is MDHEN and CDR2 is SYDVKM. This CDR3 has 12 residues. The CDR3 sequence: CASHERDNEQFF. DNA for the CDR3: TGTGCCAGCCACGAGCGGGACAATGAGCAGTTCTTC.

The chain recombines TRBV29-1 with TRBJ2-2; 8 positions agree with TRBD1. CDR3 length equals 14 residues. Germline V gene data show CDR1 as SQVTM and CDR2 as ANQGSEA. Germline trimming cut 6 bases from V and 1 base from J; bases unmatched to any gene: 4. The CDR3 protein is CSVPGTGNTGELFF. The CDR3 coding sequence is TGCAGCGTGCCCGGGACAGGGAACACCGGGGAGCTGTTTTTT.

This clone turned up a few times. V and J are TRBV7-8 and TRBJ1-1; the D is unclear. This CDR3 has 14 amino acids. CDR1 is SGHVS and CDR2 is FQNEAQ in the germline V gene. V lost 4 bases to trimming and J lost 0 bases, with 9 bases between them. CDR3 coding DNA: TGTGCCAGCAGCTCCGCAGGTGTGAACACTGAAGCTTTCTTT. Translation gives CASSSAGVNTEAFF.

This chain connects TRBV19 to TRBJ2-6; unclear D gene. CDR1 is LNHDA, CDR2 SQIVND, per germline (reference sequence). V was pared by 2 bases and J by 3 bases, with 8 bases between. The CDR3 is 15 residues long. In DNA form, the CDR3 reads TGTGCCAGTAGTATACCGGGTAATGGGGCCAACGTCCTGACTTTC. This gives the protein CASSIPGNGANVLTF.

The chain carries TRBV27 and TRBJ1-2, with no clear D. The germline gives CDR1 MNHEY, CDR2 SMNVEV (reference sequence). The CDR3 has 17 amino acids. V lost 0 bases and J 2 bases, leaving 16 bases between the germline ends. For the CDR3, the DNA is TGTGCCAGCAGTTTATCTTACAGACGAACCCTGAACTATGGCTACACCTTC. The encoded protein is CASSLSYRRTLNYGYTF.

This rearrangement joins TRBV5-1 to TRBJ2-3; 8 bases match TRBD2. The CDR3 length is 16 residues. The germline gives CDR1 SGHRS, CDR2 YFSETQ. The V segment lost 0 bases and the J segment 2 bases; nucleotides outside the gene matches: 5. DNA for the CDR3: TGCGCCAGCAGCTTGGTTGGGCGGGGGGACACAGATACGCAGTATTTT. Translating it yields CASSLVGRGDTDTQYF.

The V call is TRBV6-1, the J call TRBJ2-7; D uncertain. The ends were cut back, 4 bases at V and 3 bases at J, with 10 bases in the middle. The CDR3 is 13 amino acids. CDR1 is MNHNS, CDR2 SASEGT, per germline. The DNA of the CDR3 is TGTGCCAGCAGTGCACAAGAGAACTACGAGCAGTACTTC. Its translation: CASSAQENYEQYF.

This clone was counted a single time. V gene TRBV5-1 combines with J gene TRBJ1-2; no reliable D call. The CDR3 is 14 residues long. V lost 1 base, J lost 4 bases, and 11 bases lay in between. Per germline, CDR1 SGHRS and CDR2 YFSETQ. The CDR3 reads CASSLRGGGYGYTF. CDR3 coding DNA: TGCGCCAGCAGCTTGCGGGGAGGAGGCTATGGCTACACCTTC.

The chain links TRBV10-3 to TRBJ1-1; a possible D gene is TRBD1 (5 bases). Trimming shortened V by 4 bases and J by 3 bases, and 15 bases separated the two germline ends. Germline values: CDR1 ENHRY, CDR2 SYGVKD. This CDR3 spans 15 amino acids. The CDR3 protein is CAISGGGAWDTEAFF. The CDR3 DNA is TGTGCCATCAGTGGGGGCGGGGCCTGGGACACTGAAGCTTTCTTT.

J is TRBJ2-5 and V is TRBV11-3, with 9 bases that match TRBD2. This CDR3 has 15 residues. Trimming removed 1 base from V and 4 bases from J; junction bases left unmatched: 4. CDR1 is SGHNT and CDR2 is YENEEA in the germline V gene. The CDR3 DNA reads TGTGCCAGCAGCTTAGGGGGTAGCGGGGGAGAGACCCAGTACTTC. Amino acid sequence: CASSLGGSGGETQYF. The full variable domain, in which reference TRBV11-3 and TRBJ2-5 provide the parts outside the CDR3, is EAGVVQSPRYKIIEKKQPVAFWCNPISGHNTLYWYLQNLGQGPELLIRYENEEAVDDSQLPKDRFSAERLKGVDSTLKIQPAELGDSAVYLCASSLGGSGGETQYFGPGTRLLVL.

The chain couples TRBV19 to TRBJ2-7; 9 nucleotides line up with TRBD1. V lost 6 bases to trimming and J lost 2 bases; unmatched junction nucleotides: 8. CDR1 and CDR2 from the germline V gene are LNHDA and SQIVND (reference sequence). CDR3 size: 15 residues. The CDR3 DNA follows: TGTGCCAGTAGGGGCGCGGGACAGGGACCCTACGAGCAGTACTTC. Encoded protein: CASRGAGQGPYEQYF.

There are a few counts of this clone. CDR3 bases: TGTGCCAGCAGTTACAGTCGGACAGGGGGTGGCTATGGCTACACCTTC. As protein: CASSYSRTGGGYGYTF. The chain carries TRBV6-5 and TRBJ1-2; the match to TRBD1 covers 10 bases. Germline V gene data show CDR1 as MNHEY and CDR2 as SVGAGI. The J segment lost 4 bases and the V segment lost 2 bases, leaving 7 bases of the junction unmatched. This CDR3 is 16 amino acids long.

The chain couples TRBV7-3 to TRBJ1-6; possible D gene TRBD1, 6 bases. The CDR3 runs 14 residues. Deletions cut 4 bases from V and 9 bases from J, with 13 bases between. Germline loops: CDR1 SGHTA, CDR2 FQGTGA. CDR3 nucleotide sequence: TGTGCCAGCAGCTGGGTCGGGGGCGGTTCACCCCTCCACTTT. Its translation is CASSWVGGGSPLHF.

The chain is built from TRBV2 and TRBJ1-2; 7 bases agree with TRBD1. V dropped 5 bases and J dropped 2; count of bases not matched to a gene: 2. Germline CDR1 SNHLY, CDR2 FYNNEI. This CDR3 is built from 13 residues. The CDR3: CASSSDRNYGYTF. As DNA, the CDR3 is TGTGCCAGCAGTTCGGACAGGAACTATGGCTACACCTTC.

The chain couples TRBV4-1 to TRBJ2-3, with D tentatively TRBD1 (5 bases). CDR1 is MGHRA and CDR2 is YSYEKL in the germline V gene. Trimming stripped 0 bases from V and 11 bases from J, with 18 bases between. This CDR3 is built from 15 residues. The CDR3 DNA sequence: TGCGCCAGCAGCCAAGACTCCCTGGCGACAGCCCAGCAGTATTTT. This codes for CASSQDSLATAQQYF.

V gene TRBV7-9 combines with J gene TRBJ2-7, with D hard to call. The CDR3 loop spans 12 amino acids. Germline CDR1 SEHNR, CDR2 FQNEAQ (reference sequence). The V end lost 2 bases, the J end lost 5 bases, and 7 bases lay between the germline ends. CDR3 nucleotides: TGTGCCAGCAGCTTAACCAGCCACGAGCAGTACTTC. It encodes CASSLTSHEQYF. Full variable domain (outside the CDR3, taken from reference TRBV7-9 and TRBJ2-7): DTGVSQNPRHKITKRGQNVTFRCDPISEHNRLYWYRQTLGQGPEFLTYFQNEAQLEKSRLLSDRFSAERPKGSFSTLEIQRTEQGDSAMYLCASSLTSHEQYFGPGTRLTVT.

The J gene is TRBJ2-1, the V gene TRBV5-4; 13 bases match TRBD2. The V segment lost 4 bases and the J segment 7 bases; nucleotides outside the gene matches: 5. The CDR3 has 15 residues. Looked up from germline, CDR1 is SGHNT and CDR2 is YYREEE (reference sequence). The CDR3 region has the DNA TGTGCCAGCAGCCCAACTAGCGGGAGGGTTAATGAGCAGTTCTTC. Translation gives CASSPTSGRVNEQFF.